The source of this T cell receptor beta chain is a study of radiotherapy plus CTLA-4 blockade in lung cancer (dated by TCRdb to about 2018). For the wider study: Among enrolled patients, 15% to 20% had an objective response and around 33% reached disease control. Overall study outcomes, separate from this receptor: The strongest predictors of response, as reported, were early dynamic changes in blood T cell clones along with a rise in serum interferon-beta after radiation. TCR clones derived from tumors expanded in peripheral blood after treatment with radiotherapy and ipilimumab.

Details on this clone: Its antigen specificity is not known. Nothing much larger sits one base from this clone, and base qualities are not available.

The library was produced with the immunoSEQ multiplex PCR assay. In TCRdb, the immuneACCESS table is reduced to in-frame sequences with V and J assigned. These tables do not hold every clone; where another copy was compared, an unresolved V gene accounts for under half, and the others remain unexplained. Within this sample are 45,000 or so clones, with 70% to 90% of them counted one time only. Jointly, the top ten make up about 7.2% of the sample. CDR1 and CDR2 are read off the germline V gene (reference sequence) as MNHNY and SVGAGI. The CDR3 has 14 amino acids, counting the end cysteine and phenylalanine. Kept here is only the CDR3 DNA, which spans 42 bases and is read in frame from base 1. At the junction V is shortened by 7 bases and J by 2 bases, with 11 bases in between. The study evaluated CTLA-4 blockade (ipilimumab) given together with focal radiation therapy in patients who had chemo-refractory metastatic non-small-cell lung cancer.

The clonotype originates from a human donor with non-small cell lung cancer whose response to radiotherapy plus ipilimumab could not be evaluated. This chain joins TRBV6-6 to TRBJ2-2, and the D gene may be TRBD1, 6 bases matching. This sample comprised peripheral blood, obtained from a patient treated with radiotherapy plus ipilimumab. The sequenced DNA: TGTGCCAGCATCGGGACACCTAACACCGGGGAGCTGTTTTTT. It translates as CASIGTPNTGELFF.